The 10 T cell receptor beta chains given below trace back to one sample, sequenced in a study of regulatory T cells in long-lasting Graves disease. As for time point: newly diagnosed GD, antithyroid drugs for less than 3 months. After RNA was extracted from PBMCs, the TCR library was made from it. Libraries of TCR beta came from iRepertoire HTBI primers plus Arm-PCR of CDR3 regions. TCRdb used MiXCR to reprocess the multiplex PCR reads, holding one entry per CDR3 protein. Of roughly 440,000 distinct CDR3 sequences listed, around 17% were seen once; the top ten hold 20% to 25%. This sample also appeared in a second study, on T cells in Graves' hyperthyroidism and ophthalmopathy.

The sample in question was peripheral blood mononuclear cells (PBMCs), obtained at new diagnosis, from a patient treated with antithyroid drugs. The receptors come from a woman younger than 35 with Graves disease.

Ten or more counts support this clonotype. V gene TRBV28 combines with J gene TRBJ2-1; TRBD2 matches at 11 bases. The CDR3 sequence is 15 residues long. Germline assignment: CDR1 MDHEN and CDR2 SYDVKM. V lost 6 bases, J lost 7 bases, and 8 bases stayed unmatched. The DNA for the CDR3 is TGTGCCAGCAGGGTAGCGGGAGGGCTAGGGAATGAGCAGTTCTTC. This codes for CASRVAGGLGNEQFF.

This clonotype was seen a handful of times. The chain joins TRBV7-9 to TRBJ2-1; a possible D gene is TRBD2 (6 bases). Trimming left V 0 bases short and J 5 bases short, with 14 bases between. Germline V gives CDR1 SEHNR, CDR2 FQNEAQ (reference sequence). CDR3 length: 16 residues. CDR3 sequence: CASSLAVASDHNEQFF. In DNA form, the CDR3 reads TGTGCCAGCAGCTTAGCGGTGGCTAGCGACCACAATGAGCAGTTCTTC.

The gene calls are TRBV2 and TRBJ2-2, with 7 bases matching TRBD2. This CDR3 is built from 15 residues. Trimming at V came to 10 bases and at J to 6 bases, leaving 14 bases not matched to a gene. CDR1 is SNHLY, CDR2 FYNNEI, per germline. The chain's CDR3 is CATRTGTTTPGELFF. In nucleotides, the CDR3 is TGTGCCACAAGAACCGGGACTACAACCCCCGGGGAGCTGTTTTTT.

The gene calls are TRBV20-1 and TRBJ2-2, with no clear D. Germline assignment: CDR1 DFQATT and CDR2 SNEGSKA (reference sequence). Trimming left V 2 bases short and J 1 base short, with 5 bases between. This CDR3 spans 13 amino acids. The CDR3 loop reads CSARWGNTGELFF. The DNA for the CDR3 is TGCAGTGCTAGATGGGGGAACACCGGGGAGCTGTTTTTT.

This clonotype was observed many times. This chain uses TRBV28 with TRBJ2-1; TRBD1 is a possible D gene (7 bases). Germline CDR1 and CDR2: MDHEN and SYDVKM. This CDR3 is 16 amino acids long. Deletions cut 3 bases from V and 5 bases from J, with 17 bases between. CDR3 coding DNA: TGTGCCAGCAGTTTGCGGGACAGATTAAGTAACAATGAGCAGTTCTTC. Its translation: CASSLRDRLSNNEQFF.

J is TRBJ2-7 and V is TRBV29-1; no clear D. CDR3 length: 14 amino acids. The germline CDR1 and CDR2 sequences are SQVTM and ANQGSEA. The V gene lost 0 bases and the J gene lost 4 bases, with 13 bases spanning the gap. This chain's CDR3 is CSVEEAPPKYEQYF. In DNA, the CDR3 is TGCAGCGTTGAAGAGGCCCCACCAAAATACGAGCAGTACTTC.

This rearrangement joins TRBV7-9 to TRBJ2-6; tentative D call: TRBD1 (5 bases). Trimming took 6 bases from V and 0 from J, leaving 9 bases between them. The CDR3 length is 15 residues. Germline V gene lookup returns CDR1 SEHNR and CDR2 FQNEAQ (reference sequence). The CDR3 spells CASSLQASGANVLTF. CDR3 nucleotide sequence: TGTGCCAGCAGTTTACAGGCCTCTGGGGCCAACGTCCTGACTTTC.

This clonotype was observed many times. The rearrangement joins TRBV27 to TRBJ1-1, with 9 bases that match TRBD1. Germline lookup yields CDR1 MNHEY and CDR2 SMNVEV (reference sequence). The CDR3 spans 15 residues. V lost 5 bases to trimming and J lost 4 bases; unmatched junction nucleotides: 8. CDR3 in DNA: TGTGCCAGCAGTATGGGGGACAGGGTCGGCACTGAAGCTTTCTTT. It is translated as CASSMGDRVGTEAFF.

The chain couples TRBV6-1 to TRBJ2-7; D is ambiguous. Germline V gene sequence: CDR1 MNHNS, CDR2 SASEGT. The CDR3 extends over 13 amino acids. Trimming removed 8 bases at V and 3 bases at J, with 14 bases between. Here the CDR3 reads CASRRGGNYEQYF. The CDR3 DNA sequence: TGTGCCAGCCGACGTGGCGGAAACTACGAGCAGTACTTC.

The table lists this clonotype with a few counts. This chain joins TRBV14 and TRBJ2-1; a weak D match, TRBD2 (5 bases). Germline V gives CDR1 SGHDN, CDR2 FVKESK. This CDR3 has 15 residues. Trimming took 4 bases from V and 6 from J, leaving 16 bases between them. Here the CDR3 DNA reads TGTGCCAGCAGCCTATACTTACTAGGTCGCAATGAGCAGTTCTTC. This translates into CASSLYLLGRNEQFF.